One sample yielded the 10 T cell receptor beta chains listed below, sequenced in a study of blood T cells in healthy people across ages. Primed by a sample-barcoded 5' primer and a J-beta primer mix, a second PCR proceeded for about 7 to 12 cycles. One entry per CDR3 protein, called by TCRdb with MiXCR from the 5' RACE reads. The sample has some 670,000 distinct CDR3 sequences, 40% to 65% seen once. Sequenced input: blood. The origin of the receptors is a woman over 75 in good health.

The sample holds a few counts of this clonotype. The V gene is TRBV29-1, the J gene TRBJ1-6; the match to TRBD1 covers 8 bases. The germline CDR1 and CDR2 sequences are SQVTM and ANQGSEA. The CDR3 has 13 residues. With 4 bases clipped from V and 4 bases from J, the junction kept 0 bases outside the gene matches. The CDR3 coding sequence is TGCAGCGTTGGGACAGGGTATAATTCACCCCTCCACTTT. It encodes CSVGTGYNSPLHF.

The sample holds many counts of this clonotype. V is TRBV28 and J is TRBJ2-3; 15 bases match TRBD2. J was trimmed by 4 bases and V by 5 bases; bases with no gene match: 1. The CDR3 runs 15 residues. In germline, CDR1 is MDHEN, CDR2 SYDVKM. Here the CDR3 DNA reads TGTGCCAGCAGTGGGACTAGCGGGAGGCCAGATACGCAGTATTTT. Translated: CASSGTSGRPDTQYF.

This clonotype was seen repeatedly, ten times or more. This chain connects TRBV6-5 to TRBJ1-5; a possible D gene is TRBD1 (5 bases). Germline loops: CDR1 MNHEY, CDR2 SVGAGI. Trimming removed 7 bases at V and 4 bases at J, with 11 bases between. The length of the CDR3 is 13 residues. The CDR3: CASTPGSNQPQHF. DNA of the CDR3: TGTGCCAGCACCCCAGGGTCGAATCAGCCCCAGCATTTT.

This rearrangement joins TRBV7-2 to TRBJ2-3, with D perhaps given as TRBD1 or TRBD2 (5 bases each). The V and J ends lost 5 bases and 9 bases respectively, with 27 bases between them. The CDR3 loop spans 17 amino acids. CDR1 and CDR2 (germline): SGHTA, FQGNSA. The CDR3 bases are TGTGCCAGCAGCATCGATGGGACGCTAGTTCGATTGGGGACGCAGTATTTT. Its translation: CASSIDGTLVRLGTQYF.

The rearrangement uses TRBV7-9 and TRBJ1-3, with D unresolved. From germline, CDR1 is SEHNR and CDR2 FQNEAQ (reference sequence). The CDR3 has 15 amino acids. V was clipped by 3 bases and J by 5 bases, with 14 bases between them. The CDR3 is CASSFTTRNRNTIYF. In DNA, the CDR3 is TGTGCCAGCAGCTTCACCACACGCAATCGAAACACCATATATTTT.

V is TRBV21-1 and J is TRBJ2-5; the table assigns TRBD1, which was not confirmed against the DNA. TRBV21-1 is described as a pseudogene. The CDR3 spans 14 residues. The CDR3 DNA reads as TGTGCCAGCAGCAAAGTCCCGGGCGCCAGGGCGCAGTACTTC. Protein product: CASSKVPGARAQYF.

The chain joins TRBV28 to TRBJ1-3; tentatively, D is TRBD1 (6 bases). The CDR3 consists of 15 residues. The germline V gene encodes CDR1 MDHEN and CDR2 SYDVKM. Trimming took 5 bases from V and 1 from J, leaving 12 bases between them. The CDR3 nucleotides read TGTGCCAGCAGTCCTCCTGGACAGTCTGGAAACACCATATATTTT. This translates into CASSPPGQSGNTIYF.

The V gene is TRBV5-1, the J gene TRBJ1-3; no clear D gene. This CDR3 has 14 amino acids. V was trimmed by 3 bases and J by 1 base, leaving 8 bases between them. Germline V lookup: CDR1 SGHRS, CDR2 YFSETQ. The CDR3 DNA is TGCGCCAGCAGCTCCGGGATGTCTGGAAACACCATATATTTT. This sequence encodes CASSSGMSGNTIYF.

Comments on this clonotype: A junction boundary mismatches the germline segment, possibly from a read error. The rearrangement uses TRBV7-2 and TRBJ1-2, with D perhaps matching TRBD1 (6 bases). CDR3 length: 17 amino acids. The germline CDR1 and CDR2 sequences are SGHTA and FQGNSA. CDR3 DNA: TGTGCCGGCAGCTTAGGACCGGCAGGACAGACTAACTATGGCTACACCTTC. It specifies CAGSLGPAGQTNYGYTF.

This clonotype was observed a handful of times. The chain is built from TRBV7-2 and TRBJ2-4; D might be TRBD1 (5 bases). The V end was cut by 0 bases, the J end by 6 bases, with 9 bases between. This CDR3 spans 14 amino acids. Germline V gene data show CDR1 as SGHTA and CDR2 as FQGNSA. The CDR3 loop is CASSLARTRNIQYF. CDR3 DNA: TGTGCCAGCAGCTTAGCGCGGACACGAAACATTCAGTACTTC.